Listed below are T cell receptor beta chains from one sample, sequenced in a study of response to subunit inactivated influenza vaccine. TCRdb passed the RT-PCR reads through MiXCR, listing each CDR3 protein once. Altogether under 800,000 distinct CDR3 sequences are present, around 14% being singletons, with the ten largest covering 5.5% to 7%. The sample was PBMCs from blood, taken 14 to 15 days before vaccination. All receptors derive from a man in his fifties or sixties who received an inactivated influenza vaccine. The CDR3 runs from the conserved cysteine through the conserved F or W. A D gene is named only where the DNA matches it firmly. Size is stated for part of the rows, as once, few or many counts, or as a class when the clone is expanded.

D gene	clone size	V gene	J gene	CDR3 protein	CDR3 DNA
-	many	TRBV12-3/TRBV12-4	TRBJ1-1	CASSYGQVEAFF	TGTGCCAGCAGTTACGGACAAGTTGAAGCTTTCTTT
-	few	TRBV6-5	TRBJ1-5	CASSYSWVDGNQPQHF	TGTGCCAGCAGTTACTCGTGGGTGGATGGCAATCAGCCCCAGCATTTT
-	many	TRBV9	TRBJ2-3	CASSESGKGGQYF	TGTGCCAGCAGCGAAAGCGGAAAGGGGGGGCAGTATTTT
-	-	TRBV20-1	TRBJ1-2	CSARDSGRYNYGYTF	TGCAGTGCTAGAGATAGCGGCAGATATAACTATGGCTACACCTTC
-	few	TRBV5-1	TRBJ2-3	CASSFGDYRTDTQYF	TGCGCCAGCAGCTTCGGTGATTATCGCACAGATACGCAGTATTTT
TRBD2	-	TRBV28	TRBJ2-1	CASSLLAGADYNEQFF	TGTGCCAGCAGTTTACTCGCGGGAGCCGACTACAATGAGCAGTTCTTC
TRBD2	few	TRBV12-3/TRBV12-4	TRBJ2-1	CASTRTSGFNNEQFF	TGTGCCAGCACCCGGACTAGCGGGTTTAACAATGAGCAGTTCTTC
-	many	TRBV27	TRBJ1-2	CASSEVRGYGYTF	TGTGCCAGCAGCGAGGTCCGTGGCTACGGCTACACCTTC
-	-	TRBV12-3/TRBV12-4	TRBJ1-5	CASRDNRAAADPPQHF	TGTGCCAGCAGGGACAACAGGGCAGCCGCCGACCCGCCCCAGCATTTT
-	-	TRBV20-1	TRBJ2-1	CSARGDAAGAYNEQFF	TGCAGTGCTAGAGGGGATGCGGCAGGGGCATACAATGAGCAGTTCTTC
TRBD1	-	TRBV18	TRBJ1-2	CASSPNPGQAYGYTF	TGTGCCAGCTCACCCAACCCGGGACAGGCCTATGGCTACACCTTC
TRBD1	many	TRBV27	TRBJ2-5	CASSPRAGGTQYF	TGTGCCAGCAGTCCTAGGGCAGGGGGGACCCAGTACTTC
-	-	TRBV3-1	TRBJ1-2	CASSGLRGNYGYTF	TGTGCCAGCAGCGGGCTCAGGGGTAACTATGGCTACACCTTC
-	-	TRBV3-1	TRBJ2-7	CATRRQVYPYEQYF	TGTGCCACCAGGAGACAGGTTTACCCCTACGAGCAGTACTTC
-	few	TRBV20-1	TRBJ1-2	CSAYREETF	TGCAGTGCCTACAGGGAGGAAACCTTC
-	few	TRBV20-1	TRBJ1-1	CSARKGSQNTEAFF	TGCAGTGCTAGAAAAGGGAGCCAGAACACTGAAGCTTTCTTT
TRBD2	few	TRBV20-1	TRBJ2-7	CSARDYPSGGTPARYEQYF	TGCAGTGCTAGAGATTATCCTAGCGGGGGCACCCCTGCTAGATACGAGCAGTACTTC
TRBD1	-	TRBV7-9	TRBJ1-2	CASSLPSGTGSRGYTF	TGTGCCAGCAGCTTACCCTCCGGGACAGGGTCGCGCGGCTACACCTTC
TRBD1	few	TRBV20-1	TRBJ2-1	CSAKTTDRGRNNEQFF	TGCAGTGCAAAGACTACAGACAGGGGGCGAAACAATGAGCAGTTCTTC
-	-	TRBV12-3/TRBV12-4	TRBJ2-3	CASSLAEGVSTDTQYF	TGTGCCAGCAGTTTAGCGGAGGGAGTTAGCACAGATACGCAGTATTTT
-	few	TRBV6-5	TRBJ1-1	CASSAGVTEAFF	TGTGCCAGCAGCGCAGGGGTCACTGAAGCTTTCTTT
-	-	TRBV3-1	TRBJ2-7	CASISTVGGEQYF	TGTGCCAGCATCTCAACCGTGGGAGGCGAGCAGTACTTC
TRBD1	-	TRBV5-1	TRBJ2-7	CASSLSTGVSYEQYF	TGCGCCAGCAGCTTATCGACAGGGGTCTCCTACGAGCAGTACTTC
TRBD2	few	TRBV20-1	TRBJ2-3	CSARAPLAGDHTDTQYF	TGCAGTGCTAGAGCCCCGCTAGCGGGAGACCACACAGATACGCAGTATTTT
-	-	TRBV11-1	TRBJ2-1	CASSLEAVNEQFF	TGTGCCAGCAGCTTAGAAGCGGTCAATGAGCAGTTCTTC
-	few	TRBV5-5	TRBJ2-7	CASSLGAGISYEQYF	TGTGCCAGCAGCTTGGGGGCGGGGATTTCCTACGAGCAGTACTTC
-	-	TRBV29-1	TRBJ1-1	CSVERVLDTEAFF	TGCAGCGTCGAGAGGGTTCTGGACACTGAAGCTTTCTTT
-	few	TRBV20-1	TRBJ1-6	CSARKVSGPSSYNSPLHF	TGCAGTGCTAGAAAAGTTTCAGGGCCGAGCTCCTATAATTCACCCCTCCACTTT
TRBD2	-	TRBV6-6	TRBJ2-7	CASTSGGTYEQYF	TGTGCCAGCACTAGCGGGGGGACCTACGAGCAGTACTTC
TRBD1	few	TRBV29-1	TRBJ2-1	CSVGQGFSYNEQFF	TGCAGCGTAGGACAGGGATTCTCCTACAATGAGCAGTTCTTC
-	-	TRBV6-1	TRBJ2-1	CASSQGELYEQFF	TGTGCCAGTAGTCAGGGTGAGCTCTATGAGCAGTTCTTC
TRBD2	few	TRBV6-2/TRBV6-3	TRBJ2-2	CASSYSYSGRPNTGELFF	TGTGCCAGCAGTTACTCCTATAGCGGGAGGCCGAACACCGGGGAGCTGTTTTTT
TRBD2	-	TRBV7-8	TRBJ2-5	CASSLTSGAQGTQYF	TGTGCCAGCAGCTTAACTAGCGGGGCCCAAGGGACCCAGTACTTC
TRBD1	-	TRBV29-1	TRBJ2-5	CSVGRGTGGGETQYF	TGCAGCGTTGGCCGGGGGACAGGGGGCGGAGAGACCCAGTACTTC
TRBD2	few	TRBV7-3	TRBJ2-1	CASSLSAGVVEQFF	TGTGCCAGCAGCTTAAGCGCGGGAGTGGTTGAGCAGTTCTTC
TRBD2	-	TRBV28	TRBJ2-7	CASSSLRGGSYEQYF	TGTGCCAGCAGCTCCCTCCGGGGGGGGTCCTACGAGCAGTACTTC
TRBD1	few	TRBV5-1	TRBJ1-4	CASSWGDRATNEKLFF	TGCGCCAGCAGCTGGGGTGACAGGGCAACTAATGAAAAACTGTTTTTT
-	-	TRBV4-3	TRBJ2-7	CASSQESAGYEQYF	TGCGCCAGCAGCCAAGAGTCAGCCGGTTACGAGCAGTACTTC
-	-	TRBV4-2	TRBJ1-1	CASSQGGGQGNTEAFF	TGTGCCAGCAGCCAAGGCGGTGGGCAGGGGAACACTGAAGCTTTCTTT
TRBD1	few	TRBV6-2/TRBV6-3	TRBJ1-1	CASSRTSGGGTEAFF	TGTGCCAGCAGTAGAACCTCAGGGGGAGGCACTGAAGCTTTCTTT
-	-	TRBV3-1	TRBJ2-5	CASSQEGWGMQTQYF	TGTGCCAGCAGCCAAGAGGGGTGGGGAATGCAGACCCAGTACTTC
-	few	TRBV10-3	TRBJ2-1	CAIRRGIDEQFF	TGTGCCATCAGGAGAGGGATCGACGAGCAGTTCTTC
-	-	TRBV6-2/TRBV6-3	TRBJ2-7	CASSYGGPAGNKQYF	TGTGCCAGCAGTTACGGGGGTCCCGCGGGCAACAAGCAGTACTTC
TRBD2	few	TRBV4-2	TRBJ2-1	CASSQEWLAGHNEQFF	TGTGCCAGCAGCCAAGAGTGGCTAGCGGGGCACAATGAGCAGTTCTTC
-	few	TRBV7-9	TRBJ2-1	CASTEGVRQFF	TGTGCCAGCACCGAGGGGGTAAGGCAGTTCTTC
-	-	TRBV12-3/TRBV12-4	TRBJ2-3	CASSFGRSFTDTQYF	TGTGCCAGCAGTTTTGGCCGGTCGTTCACAGATACGCAGTATTTT
-	-	TRBV4-1	TRBJ1-5	CASSQDPWGLGNQPQHF	TGCGCCAGCAGCCAAGATCCTTGGGGATTAGGCAATCAGCCCCAGCATTTT
TRBD2	-	TRBV4-2	TRBJ2-1	CASSQDHLAANHNEQFF	TGTGCCAGCAGCCAAGATCACCTAGCGGCTAATCACAATGAGCAGTTCTTC
TRBD1	few	TRBV10-3	TRBJ2-5	CAISADRVKTQYF	TGTGCCATCAGTGCAGACAGGGTAAAGACCCAGTACTTC
-	few	TRBV20-1	TRBJ2-5	CSASSTGTGETQYF	TGCAGTGCCAGCTCGACAGGGACTGGAGAGACCCAGTACTTC
-	many	TRBV6-1	TRBJ2-7	CASSADRLNGEQYF	TGTGCCAGCAGTGCCGACAGGTTGAATGGCGAGCAGTACTTC
TRBD2	-	TRBV12-3/TRBV12-4	TRBJ2-7	CASSTRTSRHEQYF	TGTGCCAGCAGTACCCGGACTAGCCGACACGAGCAGTACTTC
TRBD1	-	TRBV7-9	TRBJ1-4	CASSFGPGQGVEKLFF	TGTGCCAGCAGCTTTGGGCCGGGACAGGGAGTTGAAAAACTGTTTTTT
TRBD2	many	TRBV7-9	TRBJ2-1	CASIGGSPYNEQFF	TGTGCCAGCATCGGCGGGAGCCCCTACAATGAGCAGTTCTTC
-	-	TRBV12-3/TRBV12-4	TRBJ2-7	CASSFSQGRGSYEQHF	TGTGCCAGCAGTTTTTCCCAGGGGAGGGGCTCCTACGAGCAGCACTTC
-	-	TRBV28	TRBJ2-6	CASRQGSGANVLTF	TGTGCCAGCAGGCAGGGGTCTGGGGCCAACGTCCTGACTTTC